This entry concerns a single T cell receptor beta chain. This receptor's antigen is unknown. Per-base qualities were not stored, and no clone one base away is much larger. The data were obtained in a study of beta chain features in type 1 diabetes (dated by TCRdb to 2016 to 2018). Study-level background: No differences in mean age, gender distribution, total cell number or subset yield were found between patients and healthy donors. Regulatory and stem cell-like memory subsets were obtained from only 8 patients and roughly eight healthy donors, while naive and central memory subsets were obtained from all 30 or so donors. A total of about 99,000,000 sorted cells were examined across all samples, and RNA yield correlated strongly with the number of cells per subset. The study compared TCRB repertoires of sorted circulating CD4+ T cell subsets between recently diagnosed type 1 diabetes patients and matched healthy donors. General study outcomes and caveats: Because cDNA was sequenced instead of genomic DNA, activated cells with high expression could be over-represented, although the groups did not differ in activation or CD3 levels. A moderate but significant shortening of TCRB CDR3 length was observed in type 1 diabetes patients in all four CD4+ subsets. Naive, central memory and regulatory TCRB repertoires appeared to be more similar among patients than among healthy donors. PCR may preferentially amplify shorter templates, but because patient and control samples were amplified and corrected together, any resulting skew would affect both groups equally. Only small numbers of individuals were included in the HLA sub-analyses, which left unresolved whether HLA type had any influence on TCRB rearrangement. Patients with type 1 diabetes made fewer insertions and deleted more nucleotides at VDJ recombination sites, implying thymic rearrangement abnormalities.

The germline V gene specifies SNHLY as CDR1 and FYNNEI as CDR2. Including the terminal cysteine and phenylalanine, the CDR3 comprises 13 residues. Only CDR3 DNA remains: 39 bases, in frame from the first base. Cut back by 7 bases and 2 bases, the V and J ends lie 12 bases apart. The entire amount of isolated RNA was reverse transcribed using the High Capacity cDNA Reverse Transcription Kit, so the sequenced TCRB transcripts were expressed ones. Deep immunoSEQ sequencing was performed on naive, central memory and regulatory T cell samples, with an average of around 3.4 million total reads per sample. Sorted cells were lysed in RLT buffer, and RNA was extracted using DNase-treated RNeasy Micro or Mini kits according to cell number. Each cell subset was processed separately to prevent cross-contamination, with patient and healthy donor samples processed together. TCRB sequences were amplified from cDNA with the immunoSEQ multiplex PCR, producing 87-bp fragments spanning the CDR3 region. Sequencing of the amplicons was done on the Illumina HiSeq platform. Turning to the authors' computational methods: PCR bias was computationally corrected using synthetic template baselines, reads within Hamming distance 2 were collapsed, and singletons that could not be merged were discarded. Reads were aligned against IMGT to assign V, D and J genes, CDR3 length and insertions or deletions at six rearrangement sites. Within each subset, clonotype counts were normalized to sorted cell number, after which true diversity and Gini coefficients were computed with the tcR R package. The overlap coefficient, calculated on TCRB nucleotide sequences, was used to measure repertoire sharing. The clones in this table, taken by TCRdb from immuneACCESS, are in-frame only. Not every clone is retained; where verified, under half of the shortfall comes from an unresolved V gene, and the cause of the rest is unknown. The D gene and trimming were derived from the DNA, and the V and J assignments and clone size from that table. The sample data list roughly 400,000 clones, and around 10% of these were observed just once. About 0.6% of the sample belongs to the ten largest clones.

Each donor gave one peripheral blood draw, approximately 110 mL on average, collected into heparinised tubes. A BD FACSAria II and a panel including CD45RO, CCR7, CD25, CD127, CD95 and CD27 were used to sort naive, central memory, regulatory and stem cell-like memory CD4+ T cells. All sorted populations exceeded 95% purity. PBMCs were separated immediately by Lymphoprep density gradient centrifugation and were stained directly, without being cultured. Samples were stained and sorted in pairs, with one healthy donor and one patient per experiment, so that batch effects were minimized. The sequence links TRBV2 to TRBJ2-7; the D gene is possibly TRBD1, with 6 bases matching. Specimen: central memory CD4+ T cells from blood. The origin of this receptor is a man younger than 45 with type 1 diabetes. The encoded CDR3 is CASIPGQTYEQYF. The DNA sequence follows: TGTGCCAGCATTCCTGGACAGACCTACGAGCAGTACTTC.